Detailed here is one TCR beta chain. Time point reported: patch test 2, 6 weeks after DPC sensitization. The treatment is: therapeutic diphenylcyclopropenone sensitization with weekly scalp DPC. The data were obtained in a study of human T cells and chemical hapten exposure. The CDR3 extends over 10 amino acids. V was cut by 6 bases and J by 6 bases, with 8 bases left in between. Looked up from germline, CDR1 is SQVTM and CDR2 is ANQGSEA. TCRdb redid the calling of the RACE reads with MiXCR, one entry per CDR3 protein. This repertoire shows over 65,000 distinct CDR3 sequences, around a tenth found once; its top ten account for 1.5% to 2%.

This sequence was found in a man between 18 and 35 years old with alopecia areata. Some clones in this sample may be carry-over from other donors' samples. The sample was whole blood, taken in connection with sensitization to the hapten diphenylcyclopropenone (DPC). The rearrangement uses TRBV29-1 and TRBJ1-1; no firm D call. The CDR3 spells CSVYGSEAFF. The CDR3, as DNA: TGCAGCGTCTACGGCTCTGAAGCTTTCTTT.